This TCR beta chain was identified during a study of T-cell memory formation after mild COVID-19. TCRdb redid the calling of the 5' RACE reads with MiXCR, one entry per CDR3 protein. The data show approximately 210,000 distinct CDR3 sequences, over 9.5% seen once. The V segment lost 1 base and the J segment 9 bases; nucleotides outside the gene matches: 8. The CDR3 covers 14 residues. Per germline, CDR1 SGHTA and CDR2 FQGTGA. This clonotype has a handful of counts. This receptor was identified in a young man who had mild COVID-19 (a few samples of this study predate the infection). Cell type and time point are not known. Sequencing was performed on PBMCs or a T cell subset sorted from them (not recorded which). The chain links TRBV7-3 to TRBJ1-1; TRBD1 matches 7 bases. The CDR3 is CASSLSPGQKKAFF. Written as DNA, the CDR3 is TGTGCCAGCAGCTTAAGCCCGGGACAGAAAAAAGCTTTCTTT.